Shown below are 8 T cell receptor beta chains from a single sample sequenced in a study of PD-1 blockade in classical Hodgkin lymphoma. Time point noted: newly diagnosed, previously untreated cHL patient sample. Applied to thawed PBMCs, magnetic negative selection was the method used to isolate CD8+ T cells. Method: immunoSEQ multiplex PCR; TCRdb's copy keeps in-frame clones and lacks some. The sample includes 4,000 to 6,000 clones, roughly nine tenths seen only once; the top ten take approximately 15%. The sample taken for sequencing was CD8+ T cells from blood. The receptors were sampled from a human donor with classical Hodgkin lymphoma.

This clone appeared a single time. This chain uses TRBV27 with TRBJ2-1, with D perhaps being TRBD1 or TRBD2 (5 bases each). The V gene's germline CDR1 is MNHEY and CDR2 SMNVEV (reference sequence). V dropped 6 bases and J dropped 8 bases, with 11 bases sitting between them. The CDR3 spans 12 residues. The CDR3, as DNA: TGTGCCAGCAGCCCGAGGGGCTATGAGCAGTTCTTC. This encodes CASSPRGYEQFF.

The rearrangement uses TRBV6-1 and TRBJ2-7, with no clear D. CDR3 length: 11 residues. Germline V gene data show CDR1 as MNHNS and CDR2 as SASEGT. V shed 1 base and J shed 4 bases, with 2 bases lying between them. In DNA form, the CDR3 reads TGTGCCAGCAGTGAAGGTTACGAGCAGTACTTC. Translation: CASSEGYEQYF.

The CDR3 sequence is CASSFTDTQYF. The DNA of the CDR3 is TGTGCCAGCAGTTTCACAGATACGCAGTATTTT. This chain links TRBV28 with TRBJ2-3; D remains unclear. Germline CDR1 MDHEN, CDR2 SYDVKM. The V end was cut by 3 bases, the J end by 2 bases, with 0 bases between. The CDR3 is 11 amino acids.

The gene calls are TRBV9 and TRBJ1-6; D gene ambiguous. Germline V gene sequence: CDR1 SGDLS, CDR2 YYNGEE. The V end was cut by 3 bases, the J end by 12 bases, with 16 bases between. The CDR3 is made up of 14 amino acids. DNA of the CDR3: TGTGCCAGCAGCGCGACGGACCTCTCAAAACCCCTCCACTTT. Residues: CASSATDLSKPLHF.

The chain is built from TRBV7-6 and TRBJ2-7, with D possibly being TRBD2 (5 bases). Germline CDR1 reads SGHVS; CDR2 reads FNYEAQ. The CDR3 has 13 residues. Trimming removed 3 bases from V and 0 bases from J, with 6 bases in between. CDR3 sequence: CASSFRDSYEQYF. In nucleotides, the CDR3 is TGTGCCAGCAGCTTCCGGGACTCCTACGAGCAGTACTTC.

V is TRBV9 and J is TRBJ2-2, with D uncertain. Trimming took 3 bases from V and 6 from J, leaving 6 bases between them. CDR1 and CDR2 from the germline V gene are SGDLS and YYNGEE. The CDR3 is 12 amino acids. The CDR3 protein is CASSGVAGELFF. The DNA of the CDR3 is TGTGCCAGCAGCGGGGTTGCCGGGGAGCTGTTTTTT.

This sequence joins TRBV9 and TRBJ1-3; D not certain. In germline, CDR1 is SGDLS, CDR2 YYNGEE. Trimming removed 3 bases from V and 2 bases from J, with 12 bases in between. The CDR3 covers 15 residues. DNA of the CDR3: TGTGCCAGCAGCGCCAGCGGAGGGACTGGAAACACCATATATTTT. Translated, it gives CASSASGGTGNTIYF.

The count of this clone is one. This sequence joins TRBV29-1 and TRBJ1-1, with 9 bases matching TRBD1. V lost 5 bases to trimming and J lost 2 bases; unmatched junction nucleotides: 6. The CDR3 loop spans 14 amino acids. Germline V lookup: CDR1 SQVTM, CDR2 ANQGSEA. The CDR3 sequence is CSVPGTGFNTEAFF. CDR3 sequence (DNA): TGCAGCGTTCCCGGGACAGGGTTTAACACTGAAGCTTTCTTT.